Each of the 4 T cell receptor beta chains below was sequenced from the same sample in a study of cytomegalovirus exposure and HLA in healthy donors. The primer mix had 60 Vbeta and 13 Jbeta primers. The data were produced by immunoSEQ multiplex PCR, yet TCRdb's version contains in-frame clones alone and is incomplete. The table includes nearly 95,000 clones, approximately 79% detected once. The sequencing sample was made of PBMCs. The source is a woman aged 40 to 55 in good health and CMV-seronegative.

This chain joins TRBV5-1 and TRBJ2-7; TRBD2 matches at 10 bases. The CDR3 spans 18 residues. V shed 3 bases and J 2 bases; nucleotides not matched to a gene: 14. The germline CDR1 and CDR2 sequences are SGHRS and YFSETQ. This CDR3 reads CASSSTLTSGGAPYEQYF. CDR3 in DNA: TGCGCCAGCAGCTCCACCCTCACCAGCGGGGGGGCTCCCTACGAGCAGTACTTC.

V is TRBV5-1 and J is TRBJ1-1; possible D gene TRBD1, 5 bases. From germline, CDR1 is SGHRS and CDR2 YFSETQ. V gave up 6 bases and J gave up 3 bases, with 12 bases separating them. The CDR3 is 13 residues long. CDR3 loop: CASNLAGYTEAFF. Written as DNA, the CDR3 is TGCGCCAGCAACCTTGCAGGGTACACTGAAGCTTTCTTT.

The count of this clone is one. The J gene is TRBJ2-7, the V gene TRBV4-2; the D gene is possibly TRBD2 (6 bases). The V and J ends lost 1 base and 3 bases respectively, with 13 bases between them. This CDR3 region has 15 residues. The V gene's germline CDR1 is LGHNA and CDR2 YNFKEQ. This chain's CDR3 is CASSQVDAGSYEQYF. The CDR3 DNA follows: TGTGCCAGCAGCCAAGTTGACGCCGGGAGCTACGAGCAGTACTTC.

The chain carries TRBV7-3 and TRBJ1-5; 7 bases are a match to TRBD1. Losses at the gene ends were 5 bases for V and 7 bases for J; bases not matched to a gene: 5. CDR1 and CDR2 from the germline V gene are SGHTA and FQGTGA. The CDR3 sequence is 13 residues long. The CDR3 spells CASSPGQFQPQHF. CDR3 DNA sequence: TGTGCCAGCAGCCCGGGACAGTTCCAGCCCCAGCATTTT.